Following are 2 T cell receptor beta chains from one sample sequenced in a study of blood T cells in healthy people across ages. The authors ran a second PCR of about 6 to 12 cycles using a sample-barcoded 5' primer and a J-beta primer mix. TCRdb used MiXCR to reprocess the 5' RACE reads, holding one entry per CDR3 protein. Of 1.5 million to 2 million distinct CDR3 sequences in the sample, around 50% were seen once. The sequenced sample consisted of blood. These receptors came from a middle-aged woman in good health.

The chain uses TRBV20-1 and TRBJ2-5; no firm D call. There are 12 residues in the CDR3. V dropped 6 bases and J dropped 10 bases, with 18 bases sitting between them. Germline lookup yields CDR1 DFQATT and CDR2 SNEGSKA (reference sequence). The CDR3 spells CSALTPPSFQYF. CDR3 bases: TGCAGTGCGCTGACGCCCCCAAGTTTCCAGTACTTC.

The CDR3 DNA reads as TGCGCCAGCAGCCAAGACGGGGGGGTCCCCCAATACTCCTACAATGAGCAGTTCTTC. Translation: CASSQDGGVPQYSYNEQFF. The chain joins TRBV4-3 to TRBJ2-1; 8 bases map to TRBD2. CDR1 and CDR2 from the germline V gene are LGHNA and YSLEER. This CDR3 comprises 19 residues. V shed 0 bases, J shed 0 bases, and the junction held 10 bases outside the gene matches.